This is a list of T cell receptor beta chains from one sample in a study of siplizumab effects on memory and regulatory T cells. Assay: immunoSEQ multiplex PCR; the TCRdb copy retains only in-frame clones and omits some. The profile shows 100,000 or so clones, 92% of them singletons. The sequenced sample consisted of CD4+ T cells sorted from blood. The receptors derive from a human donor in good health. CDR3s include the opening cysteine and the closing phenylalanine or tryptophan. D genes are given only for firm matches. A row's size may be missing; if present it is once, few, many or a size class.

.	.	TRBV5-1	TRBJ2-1	TGCGCCAGCAGCTGGGCAACCGTTAATGAGCAGTTCTTC	CASSWATVNEQFF
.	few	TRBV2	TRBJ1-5	TGTGCCAGCAGTTTACAGGGTTACCAGCCCCAGCATTTT	CASSLQGYQPQHF
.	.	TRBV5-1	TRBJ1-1	TGCGCCAGCAGCTTGGTTTACAGTGTGAACACTGAAGCTTTCTTT	CASSLVYSVNTEAFF
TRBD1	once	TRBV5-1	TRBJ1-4	TGCGCCAGCAGCTACAGGGGGCCAGATGAAAAACTGTTTTTT	CASSYRGPDEKLFF
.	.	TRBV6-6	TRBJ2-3	TGTGCCAGCAGTTACGGGGGAGTCGCAGATACGCAGTATTTT	CASSYGGVADTQYF
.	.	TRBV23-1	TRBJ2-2	TGCGCCAGCAGTCTGGGGGTCGAGGCCGGGGAGCTGTTTTTT	CASSLGVEAGELFF
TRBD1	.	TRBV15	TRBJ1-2	TGTGCCACAACGATTAAGACAGGGACTAACTATGGCTACACCTTC	CATTIKTGTNYGYTF
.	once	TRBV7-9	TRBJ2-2	TGTGCCAGCTGGGGAGAGGCCCGGTCCGGGGAGCTGTTTTTT	CASWGEARSGELFF
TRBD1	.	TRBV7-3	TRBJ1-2	TGTGCCAGCAGCTTAACGACAGGGGGCTATGGCTACACCTTC	CASSLTTGGYGYTF
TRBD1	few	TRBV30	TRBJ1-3	TGTGCCTGGATGGACAGGGGGCCTGGAAACACCATATATTTT	CAWMDRGPGNTIYF
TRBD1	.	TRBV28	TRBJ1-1	TGTGCCACCCAGCCCCTACAGGGGAGAGCTTTCTTT	CATQPLQGRAFF
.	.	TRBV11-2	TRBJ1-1	TGTGCCAGCAGCCCACAGGTCCCTGGCACTGAAGCTTTCTTT	CASSPQVPGTEAFF
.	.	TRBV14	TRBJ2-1	TGTGCCAGCAGCCATCCGGGTGGGGAGTCCTACAATGAGCAGTTCTTC	CASSHPGGESYNEQFF
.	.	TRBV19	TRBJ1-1	TGTGCCAGTAGTATGACAGTGAACACTGAAGCTTTCTTT	CASSMTVNTEAFF
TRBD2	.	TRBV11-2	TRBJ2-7	TGTGCCAGCAGCCCCCGGGGGGTTAATTACGAGCAGTACTTC	CASSPRGVNYEQYF
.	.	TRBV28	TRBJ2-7	TGTGCCAGCAGGCCGGACAAGAGGGAGCAGTACTTC	CASRPDKREQYF
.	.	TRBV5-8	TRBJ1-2	TGTGCCAGCAGCTCGACCCGCACAGGGTTAGGTTGGGGATCCTACCTTGGCTACACCTTC	CASSSTRTGLGWGSYLGYTF
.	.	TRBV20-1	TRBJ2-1	TGCAGTGCTAGTCCCCCGAAGCAGTTCTTC	CSASPPKQFF
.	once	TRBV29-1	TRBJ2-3	TGCAGCGTACAGACCTACCTTTACACAGATACGCAGTATTTT	CSVQTYLYTDTQYF
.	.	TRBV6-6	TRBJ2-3	TGTGCCAGCAGAGTGGTGGTCAGGGGCGGGGTATATACGCAGTATTTT	CASRVVVRGGVYTQYF
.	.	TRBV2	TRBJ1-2	TGTGCCAGCAGTGAAGAACTTCACTATGGCTACACCTTC	CASSEELHYGYTF
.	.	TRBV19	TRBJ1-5	TGTGCCAGTAAGTTTCAGGGGCTGAATCAGCCCCAGCATTTT	CASKFQGLNQPQHF
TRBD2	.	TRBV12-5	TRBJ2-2	TGTGCTAGCTCTTCTAGCGGGAGTGACACCGGGGAGCTGTTTTTT	CASSSSGSDTGELFF
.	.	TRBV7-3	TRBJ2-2	TGTGCCAGCAGCTCAGGACCGAACACCGGGGAGCTGTTTTTT	CASSSGPNTGELFF
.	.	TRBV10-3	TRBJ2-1	TGTGCCATCAGTGGAAACGGCCGGTATGAGCAGTTCTTC	CAISGNGRYEQFF
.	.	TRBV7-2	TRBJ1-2	TGTGCCAGCAGCTTAGCCCCAGCAGGGATAATACATGGCTACACCTTC	CASSLAPAGIIHGYTF
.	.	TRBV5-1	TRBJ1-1	TGCGCCAGCAGATTAGTGGAGAACCTGAACACTGAAGCTTTCTTT	CASRLVENLNTEAFF
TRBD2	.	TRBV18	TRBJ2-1	TGTGCCAGCTCACCGGGACTAGCTCCTCTTAATTACAATGAGCAGTTCTTC	CASSPGLAPLNYNEQFF
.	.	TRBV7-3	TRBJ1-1	TGTGCCAGCAGCTTAAAAATAAACACTGAAGCTTTCTTT	CASSLKINTEAFF
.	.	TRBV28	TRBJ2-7	TGTGCCAGCAGTTATGTGAATGTAGGGTTCCCCCACGAGCAGTACTTC	CASSYVNVGFPHEQYF
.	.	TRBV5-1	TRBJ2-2	TGCGCCAGCAGCAGCTTACCGGGACTGTCGAACACCGGGGAGCTGTTTTTT	CASSSLPGLSNTGELFF
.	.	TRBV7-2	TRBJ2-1	TGTGCCAGCAGCTTAGGACCCCTAAGCTCCTACAATGAGCAGTTCTTC	CASSLGPLSSYNEQFF
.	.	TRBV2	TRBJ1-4	TGTGCCAGCAGTGCCCAGGGACATGCAACTAATGAAAAACTGTTTTTT	CASSAQGHATNEKLFF
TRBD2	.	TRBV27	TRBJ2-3	TGTGCCAGCAGAATAACTAGCGGAAACACAGATACGCAGTATTTT	CASRITSGNTDTQYF
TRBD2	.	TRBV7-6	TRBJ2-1	TGTGCCAGCAGCTTAACTAGCGGGACTAAGTCAGTTGAGCAGTTCTTC	CASSLTSGTKSVEQFF
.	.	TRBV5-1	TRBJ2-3	TGCGCCAGCAGCTTGTTCCAGGGCACAGATACGCAGTATTTT	CASSLFQGTDTQYF
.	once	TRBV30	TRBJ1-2	TGTGCCTGGACTGGGCAGGCTTATGGCTACACCTTC	CAWTGQAYGYTF
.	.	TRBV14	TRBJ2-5	TGTGCCAGCAGCCAAGTTTTTGGGGAGCAGTACTTC	CASSQVFGEQYF
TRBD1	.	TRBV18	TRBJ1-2	TGTGCCAGCTCACTGGACAGGGTTAGTGGCTACACCTTC	CASSLDRVSGYTF
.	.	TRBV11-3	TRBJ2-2	TGTGCCAGCGGTGCAGCCGGGGAGCTGTTTTTT	CASGAAGELFF
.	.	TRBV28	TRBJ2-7	TGTGCCAGCAGTTCGACCCGTCGGAACCACTACGAGCAGTACTTC	CASSSTRRNHYEQYF
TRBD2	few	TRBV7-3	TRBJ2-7	TGTGCCAGCAGCTCTAGCGGGAGGGCCAGCGAGCAGTACTTC	CASSSSGRASEQYF
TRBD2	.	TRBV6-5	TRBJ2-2	TGTGCCAGCACCCGAGCGGGAGGGCACGGGGAGCTGTTTTTT	CASTRAGGHGELFF
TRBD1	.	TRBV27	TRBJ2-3	TGTGCCAGCAGTCCTCTCAGGGGGACAGATACGCAGTATTTT	CASSPLRGTDTQYF
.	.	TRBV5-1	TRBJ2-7	TGCGCCAGCAGCCTAATGGAGAGCTCCTACGAGCAGTACTTC	CASSLMESSYEQYF